The 19 T cell receptor beta chains given below trace back to one sample, sequenced in a study of shared T cell receptors in the human thymus. Profiling relied on immunoSEQ multiplex PCR, and the TCRdb table lists in-frame clones only, not all of them. In the table there are some 760,000 clones, approximately 83% of which are singletons. These same data were also listed under a study on human thymus T cells.

The sample comprised thymocytes. These receptors were collected from a girl younger than two with a congenital heart defect.

The genes are TRBV4-1 and TRBJ2-1; 11 nucleotides align to TRBD2. From germline, CDR1 is MGHRA and CDR2 YSYEKL. V trimming: 7 bases; J trimming: 4 bases; junction bases outside the gene matches: 9. This CDR3 is 16 amino acids long. The CDR3 region is CASKLSLAGGYNEQFF. DNA of the CDR3: TGCGCCAGCAAACTCTCTTTAGCGGGGGGGTACAATGAGCAGTTCTTC.

The chain uses TRBV9 and TRBJ1-1, with a tentative D call TRBD1 (5 bases). CDR3 size: 13 residues. Germline V gene lookup returns CDR1 SGDLS and CDR2 YYNGEE. V was pared by 4 bases and J by 11 bases, with 18 bases between. CDR3 region: CASSPRGGEHAFF. The CDR3 nucleotides are TGTGCCAGCAGCCCCCGGGGGGGGGAACACGCTTTCTTT.

J is TRBJ2-5 and V is TRBV7-2; a possible D gene is TRBD2 (5 bases). The CDR3 runs to 16 residues. The germline CDR1 and CDR2 sequences are SGHTA and FQGNSA. Trimming left V 1 base short and J 2 bases short, with 14 bases between. The CDR3 sequence: CASSLVRSLVQETQYF. Here the CDR3 DNA reads TGTGCCAGCAGCTTAGTTAGGTCACTAGTTCAAGAGACCCAGTACTTC.

The chain couples TRBV2 to TRBJ1-2; no definite D call. CDR3 length equals 13 residues. V lost 4 bases, J lost 5 bases, and 11 bases lay in between. The germline CDR1 and CDR2 sequences are SNHLY and FYNNEI. The CDR3 region has the DNA TGTGCCAGCAGTGGTCAAGGCGGGTATGGCTACACCTTC. Its protein product is CASSGQGGYGYTF.

The chain has TRBV28 and TRBJ2-7; D not resolved. CDR1 MDHEN and CDR2 SYDVKM come from the germline V gene. This CDR3 is built from 15 residues. Between the trimmed V and J ends, which lost 3 bases and 0 bases, there was a span of 12 bases. The CDR3 reads CASSFLQRSSYEQYF. The CDR3 region has the DNA TGTGCCAGCAGTTTTTTGCAGAGGAGCTCCTACGAGCAGTACTTC.

J is TRBJ1-6 and V is TRBV13, with D tentatively TRBD1 (6 bases). CDR1 and CDR2 from the germline V gene are PRHDT and FYEKMQ (reference sequence). CDR3 length equals 15 residues. The V end lost 1 base, the J end lost 7 bases, and 11 bases lay between the germline ends. CDR3 protein: CASSLEGELNSPLHF. CDR3 in DNA: TGTGCCAGCAGCTTAGAGGGGGAACTGAATTCACCCCTCCACTTT.

This chain connects TRBV4-1 to TRBJ1-5; 7 positions agree with TRBD1. The V gene end was trimmed by 2 bases and the J gene end by 7 bases; junction bases not matched to a gene: 11. The CDR3 is 16 residues long. Germline values: CDR1 MGHRA, CDR2 YSYEKL. The CDR3 DNA reads TGCGCCAGCAGCCAATCAAGACAGGGCACACGGCAGCCCCAGCATTTT. Encoded protein: CASSQSRQGTRQPQHF.

This chain connects TRBV2 to TRBJ1-5, with D possibly TRBD1 on 5 matching bases. Germline V gene data show CDR1 as SNHLY and CDR2 as FYNNEI. Trimming left V 8 bases short and J 6 bases short, with 17 bases between. The CDR3 consists of 14 residues. This CDR3 is CASGKEEGIQPQHF. The DNA of the CDR3 is TGTGCCAGCGGTAAGGAGGAGGGGATTCAGCCCCAGCATTTT.

The chain carries TRBV2 and TRBJ1-5; no reliable D call. From germline, CDR1 is SNHLY and CDR2 FYNNEI. CDR3 length: 15 residues. V was pared by 4 bases and J by 0 bases, with 10 bases between. The CDR3 loop is CASSVECYSNQPQHF. CDR3 DNA: TGTGCCAGCAGTGTGGAGTGCTATAGCAATCAGCCCCAGCATTTT.

The chain has TRBV4-3 and TRBJ1-3, with D possibly matching TRBD1 (6 bases). This CDR3 comprises 18 residues. The ends were cut back, 2 bases at V and 1 base at J, with 18 bases in the middle. Germline V lookup: CDR1 LGHNA, CDR2 YSLEER. The CDR3 region has the DNA TGCGCCAGCAGCCAATGGGGACAATCTTGCCCATCTGGAAACACCATATATTTT. It is translated as CASSQWGQSCPSGNTIYF.

The CDR3 spells CASSLGGRGISSGANVLTF. The CDR3, as DNA: TGTGCCAGCAGCTTAGGAGGCAGGGGGATCTCCTCTGGGGCCAACGTCCTGACTTTC. V usage is TRBV13 and J usage is TRBJ2-6; 7 bases line up with TRBD1. This CDR3 is 19 amino acids long. V shed 0 bases, J shed 0 bases, and the junction held 8 bases outside the gene matches. CDR1 and CDR2 (germline): PRHDT, FYEKMQ (reference sequence).

The rearrangement joins TRBV5-1 to TRBJ2-1; TRBD1 matches at 8 bases. V lost 1 base to trimming and J lost 6 bases; unmatched junction nucleotides: 3. The CDR3 is 14 amino acids. Germline assignment: CDR1 SGHRS and CDR2 YFSETQ. The CDR3, as DNA: TGCGCCAGCAGCTTGAGGACAGGGCCCAATGAGCAGTTCTTC. This sequence encodes CASSLRTGPNEQFF. Based on the CDR3 plus reference TRBV5-1 and TRBJ2-1, the full variable domain is KAGVTQTPRYLIKTRGQQVTLSCSPISGHRSVSWYQQTPGQGLQFLFEYFSETQRNKGNFPGRFSGRQFSNSRSEMNVSTLELGDSALYLCASSLRTGPNEQFFGPGTRLTVL.

Turning to this clone: One junction end disagrees with the germline gene, perhaps due to a read error. The same CDR3 also results from other DNA sequences found in this sample. The chain employs TRBV5-1 and TRBJ1-6; D remains ambiguous. The germline V gene has CDR1 SGHRS and CDR2 YFSETQ. The CDR3 runs 16 residues. The CDR3 DNA reads as TGCGCCAGCAGCTTCCAAACGGGAGGGAATAATTCCCCCCTCCACTTT. Residues: CASSFQTGGNNSPLHF.

The gene calls are TRBV9 and TRBJ1-2; D possibly corresponds to TRBD1 (6 bases). CDR1 and CDR2 (germline): SGDLS, YYNGEE. Trimming pared 0 bases from V and 6 bases from J, leaving 15 bases between. This CDR3 is built from 15 residues. The CDR3: CASSVVFLGANGYTF. DNA of the CDR3: TGTGCCAGCAGCGTAGTTTTTTTGGGGGCCAATGGCTACACCTTC.

This chain uses TRBV6-1 with TRBJ1-1; tentative D call: TRBD1 (6 bases). Trimming took off 8 bases at V and 7 bases at J, with 11 bases between the two ends. This CDR3 contains 11 residues. CDR1 and CDR2 (germline): MNHNS, SASEGT. CDR3 loop: CASGSRGEAFF. The CDR3, as DNA: TGTGCCAGCGGTTCCAGGGGTGAAGCTTTCTTT.

The rearrangement uses TRBV5-6 and TRBJ1-4; a possible D gene is TRBD1 (6 bases). The germline V and J ends were trimmed by 1 base and 0 bases, with 7 bases remaining between them. The CDR3 is 15 residues long. Germline V gene sequence: CDR1 SGHDT, CDR2 YYEEEE. DNA of the CDR3: TGTGCCAGCAGCTTGAGGACAGCAACTAATGAAAAACTGTTTTTT. It codes for CASSLRTATNEKLFF. Supplemented by reference TRBV5-6 and TRBJ1-4, the full variable domain reads DAGVTQSPTHLIKTRGQQVTLRCSPKSGHDTVSWYQQALGQGPQFIFQYYEEEERQRGNFPDRFSGHQFPNYSSELNVNALLLGDSALYLCASSLRTATNEKLFFGSGTQLSVL.

The chain joins TRBV9 to TRBJ2-3; 7 nucleotides agree with TRBD2. Germline V gives CDR1 SGDLS, CDR2 YYNGEE. This CDR3 comprises 16 residues. Unmatched junction bases numbered 10, after V lost 4 bases and J lost 2 bases. The CDR3 DNA reads TGTGCCAGCAGCCCGCGGGACTACCGAACCACAGATACGCAGTATTTT. The encoded protein is CASSPRDYRTTDTQYF.

The V and J genes are TRBV6-6 and TRBJ1-4, with D maybe TRBD1 (5 bases). CDR1 is MNHNY, CDR2 SVGAGI, per germline (reference sequence). The CDR3 loop spans 15 amino acids. The V end lost 4 bases, the J end lost 7 bases, and 16 bases lay between the germline ends. The CDR3 spells CASSSIGAWGEKLFF. The CDR3, as DNA: TGTGCCAGCAGTTCCATTGGGGCTTGGGGTGAAAAACTGTTTTTT.

The chain joins TRBV7-8 to TRBJ2-1; 9 positions agree with TRBD2. CDR1 SGHVS and CDR2 FQNEAQ come from the germline V gene. V shed 2 bases, J shed 5 bases, and the junction held 10 bases outside the gene matches. CDR3 length: 17 amino acids. The CDR3 sequence is CASSLSLRGGGNNEQFF. The DNA of the CDR3 is TGTGCCAGCAGCTTATCTTTGCGGGGGGGAGGAAACAATGAGCAGTTCTTC.